The rows below give T cell receptor beta chains drawn from one sample of a study of blood T cells in healthy people across ages. TCRdb recomputed calls from the 5' RACE reads with MiXCR, one row per CDR3 protein. The sample holds fewer than 800,000 distinct CDR3 sequences, 20% to 30% seen once. The sample also formed part of further work on T cells of mothers and their children.

Sequenced: blood. The receptors originated from a boy aged 5-17 years in good health. The CDR3 runs from the conserved cysteine through the conserved F or W. A D gene is named only where the DNA matches it firmly. Rows give clone size only sometimes, using once, few, many, or a class for an expanded clone.

v_call: TRBV6-2/TRBV6-3; cdr3_length: 13; j_call: TRBJ2-1; clone_size: few; d_call: -; cdr3_aa: CASSRSGGNEQFF
v_call: TRBV29-1; cdr3_length: 14; j_call: TRBJ2-1; clone_size: few; d_call: -; cdr3_aa: CSVVQGPPNNEQFF
v_call: TRBV5-5; cdr3_length: 16; j_call: TRBJ2-5; clone_size: -; d_call: -; cdr3_aa: CASSLALDAVQETQYF
v_call: TRBV29-1; cdr3_length: 15; j_call: -; clone_size: -; d_call: TRBD2; cdr3_aa: CSALGLAGNYNEQFF
v_call: TRBV20-1; cdr3_length: 13; j_call: TRBJ1-2; clone_size: few; d_call: TRBD1; cdr3_aa: CSAGTGGEYGYTF
v_call: TRBV4-3; cdr3_length: 15; j_call: TRBJ1-1; clone_size: few; d_call: -; cdr3_aa: CASSQHRVGNTEAFF
v_call: TRBV27; cdr3_length: 13; j_call: TRBJ2-3; clone_size: -; d_call: -; cdr3_aa: CASSWDLADTQYF
v_call: TRBV12-3/TRBV12-4; cdr3_length: 16; j_call: TRBJ2-5; clone_size: -; d_call: -; cdr3_aa: CASSLENGTPKETQYF
v_call: TRBV7-2; cdr3_length: 13; j_call: TRBJ1-2; clone_size: -; d_call: -; cdr3_aa: CASSLVSSYGYTF
v_call: TRBV7-9; cdr3_length: 16; j_call: TRBJ2-3; clone_size: -; d_call: TRBD2; cdr3_aa: CASSSTGSGRADTQYF
v_call: TRBV6-5; cdr3_length: 14; j_call: TRBJ2-3; clone_size: -; d_call: -; cdr3_aa: CASSWTGYTDTQYF
v_call: TRBV6-4; cdr3_length: 15; j_call: TRBJ2-5; clone_size: -; d_call: -; cdr3_aa: CASSEIEGPQEAQYF
v_call: TRBV5-1; cdr3_length: 14; j_call: TRBJ2-7; clone_size: -; d_call: TRBD2; cdr3_aa: CASSPGSGDYEQYF
v_call: TRBV29-1; cdr3_length: 15; j_call: TRBJ2-1; clone_size: -; d_call: -; cdr3_aa: CSVESLRGSYNEQFF
v_call: TRBV2; cdr3_length: 14; j_call: TRBJ2-5; clone_size: few; d_call: -; cdr3_aa: CASSVGPPGETQYF
v_call: TRBV28; cdr3_length: 13; j_call: TRBJ2-1; clone_size: -; d_call: -; cdr3_aa: CASSLARSNEQFF
v_call: TRBV5-1; cdr3_length: 14; j_call: TRBJ1-1; clone_size: -; d_call: -; cdr3_aa: CASSLSRRNTEAFF
v_call: TRBV5-1; cdr3_length: 14; j_call: TRBJ2-2; clone_size: -; d_call: TRBD2; cdr3_aa: CASSLQLAGGELFF
v_call: TRBV7-2; cdr3_length: 16; j_call: -; clone_size: -; d_call: TRBD2; cdr3_aa: CASSQDRSGGRNEQYF
v_call: TRBV7-6; cdr3_length: 14; j_call: TRBJ1-1; clone_size: -; d_call: -; cdr3_aa: CASSLVSLTPEAFF
v_call: TRBV4-1; cdr3_length: 11; j_call: TRBJ2-5; clone_size: few; d_call: -; cdr3_aa: CASTQGGEQSF
v_call: TRBV2; cdr3_length: 15; j_call: TRBJ2-1; clone_size: -; d_call: TRBD1; cdr3_aa: CARASGQGAYNEQFF
v_call: TRBV6-5; cdr3_length: 15; j_call: TRBJ1-3; clone_size: -; d_call: -; cdr3_aa: CASTTGYSSGNTIYF
v_call: TRBV4-1; cdr3_length: 17; j_call: TRBJ1-2; clone_size: few; d_call: TRBD1; cdr3_aa: CASSQDWGTGAIYGYTF
v_call: TRBV20-1; cdr3_length: 14; j_call: TRBJ2-7; clone_size: -; d_call: -; cdr3_aa: CSARDRQGIYEQYF
v_call: TRBV7-2; cdr3_length: 13; j_call: TRBJ2-3; clone_size: few; d_call: -; cdr3_aa: CASSSPHTDTQYF
v_call: TRBV6-5; cdr3_length: 13; j_call: -; clone_size: few; d_call: TRBD2; cdr3_aa: CASGAGGRETQYF
v_call: TRBV5-1; cdr3_length: 12; j_call: TRBJ1-1; clone_size: -; d_call: -; cdr3_aa: CASSLTDSTPFF
v_call: TRBV7-9; cdr3_length: 17; j_call: TRBJ2-7; clone_size: few; d_call: -; cdr3_aa: CASSLVPPPGGTYEQYF
v_call: TRBV7-9; cdr3_length: 15; j_call: TRBJ2-5; clone_size: -; d_call: -; cdr3_aa: CASSSPGSLQETQYF
v_call: TRBV7-9; cdr3_length: 14; j_call: TRBJ1-1; clone_size: -; d_call: -; cdr3_aa: CASKPTTGNTEVFF
v_call: TRBV7-8; cdr3_length: 16; j_call: TRBJ2-5; clone_size: -; d_call: TRBD1; cdr3_aa: CASSFPGTGVQETQYF
v_call: TRBV20-1; cdr3_length: 15; j_call: TRBJ2-3; clone_size: few; d_call: TRBD2; cdr3_aa: CSARVDGGVTDTQYF
v_call: TRBV15; cdr3_length: 14; j_call: TRBJ2-7; clone_size: -; d_call: -; cdr3_aa: CATSREVRDYEQYF
v_call: TRBV5-1; cdr3_length: 15; j_call: TRBJ2-5; clone_size: -; d_call: TRBD1; cdr3_aa: CASSSTGGSMETQYF
v_call: TRBV6-1; cdr3_length: 16; j_call: TRBJ2-4; clone_size: -; d_call: TRBD1; cdr3_aa: CASTGTDILAKNIQYF